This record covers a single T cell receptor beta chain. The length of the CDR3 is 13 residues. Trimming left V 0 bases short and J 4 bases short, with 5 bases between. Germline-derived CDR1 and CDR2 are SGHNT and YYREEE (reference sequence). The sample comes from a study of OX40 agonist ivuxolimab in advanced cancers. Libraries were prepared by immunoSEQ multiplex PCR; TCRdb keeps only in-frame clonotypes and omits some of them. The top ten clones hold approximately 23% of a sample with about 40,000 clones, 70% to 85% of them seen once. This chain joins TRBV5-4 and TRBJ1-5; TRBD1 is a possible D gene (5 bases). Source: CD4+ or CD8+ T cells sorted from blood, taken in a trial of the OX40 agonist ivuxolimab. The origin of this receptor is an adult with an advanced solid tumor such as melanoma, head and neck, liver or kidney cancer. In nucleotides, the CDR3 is TGTGCCAGCAGCTTGGACAGGAATCAGCCCCAGCATTTT. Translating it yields CASSLDRNQPQHF. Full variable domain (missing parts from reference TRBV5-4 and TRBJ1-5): ETGVTQSPTHLIKTRGQQVTLRCSSQSGHNTVSWYQQALGQGPQFIFQYYREEENGRGNFPPRFSGLQFPNYSSELNVNALELDDSALYLCASSLDRNQPQHFGDGTRLSIL.